Listed below are T cell receptor beta chains from one sample, sequenced in a study of CD8 T cells in Susac syndrome. TCRdb independently ran MiXCR on the immunoSEQ multiplex PCR reads; one entry per CDR3 protein. The data contain 100,000 to 150,000 distinct CDR3 sequences, about 94% of them singletons. The sequenced sample consisted of CD8+ T cells from PBMCs. These receptors were obtained from a human donor with Susac syndrome. CDR3s include the opening cysteine and the closing phenylalanine or tryptophan. A D gene is named only where the DNA matches it firmly. Clone size appears in some rows only: once, few, many, or a class for an expanded clone.

J	V	D	size	DNA	CDR3
TRBJ1-1	TRBV12-3/TRBV12-4	TRBD1	-	TGTGCCAGCAGTTCGTGGACAGGGAACACTGAAGCTTTCTTT	CASSSWTGNTEAFF
TRBJ2-5	TRBV6-2/TRBV6-3	-	-	TGTGCCAGCGAAGTCCAAGAGACCCAGTACTTC	CASEVQETQYF
TRBJ2-6	TRBV30	TRBD1	once	TGTGCCTGGACTCAGGGGGAGCGTACTGGGGCCAACGTCCTGACTTTC	CAWTQGERTGANVLTF
TRBJ2-1	TRBV30	-	-	TGTGCCTGGTTCAAAGCGGGTTATTACAATGAGCAGTTCTTC	CAWFKAGYYNEQFF
TRBJ1-4	TRBV7-9	-	-	TGTGCCAGCAGCTCGGACAGCCTTATGGAAAAACTGTTTTTT	CASSSDSLMEKLFF
TRBJ1-2	TRBV2	-	-	TGTGCCAGCACCTCGTGGGACGGCGACTATGGCTACACCTTC	CASTSWDGDYGYTF
TRBJ2-1	TRBV11-2	-	-	TGTGCCAGCAGTTTGGTAGGGGGAGGGCGTTCCTACAATGAGCAGTTCTTC	CASSLVGGGRSYNEQFF
TRBJ2-3	TRBV30	TRBD2	-	TGTGCCTGGAGTTTAATTTCCCACCCGACTAGCGGGAGGTGGCCAGATACGCAGTATTTT	CAWSLISHPTSGRWPDTQYF
TRBJ2-3	TRBV28	-	once	TGTGCCAGCAGCTCGTCAGCTAGCACAGATACGCAGTATTTT	CASSSSASTDTQYF
TRBJ1-5	TRBV7-9	-	-	TGTGCCAGCAGCCTGGACAGACTCAATCAGCCCCAGCATTTT	CASSLDRLNQPQHF
TRBJ1-1	TRBV9	-	-	TGTGCCAGCAGCTCCCCCAACGGAGACGTCACTGAAGCTTTCTTT	CASSSPNGDVTEAFF
TRBJ1-1	TRBV7-2	-	-	TGTGCCAGCAGCTTACTGGACAGCTTGAACACTGAAGCTTTCTTT	CASSLLDSLNTEAFF
TRBJ2-3	TRBV5-6	-	-	TGTGCCAGCAGCATTCAAAGGACAGATCCAGATACGCAGTATTTT	CASSIQRTDPDTQYF
TRBJ2-5	TRBV6-6	-	many	TGTGCCAGCAGTTATCGCGAGGAAGAGACCCAGTACTTC	CASSYREEETQYF
TRBJ2-2	TRBV2	-	-	TGTGCCGGAAGGGGGATCGCCCCCGGGGCCGGGGAGCTGTTTTTT	CAGRGIAPGAGELFF
TRBJ2-1	TRBV2	TRBD1	-	TGTGCCAGCACCGAGGGACAGGTGATCTACAATGAGCAGTTCTTC	CASTEGQVIYNEQFF
TRBJ2-1	TRBV7-2	-	-	TGTGCCAGCAGCCCTATGATGGGGGTCTACAATGAGCAGTTCTTC	CASSPMMGVYNEQFF
TRBJ1-2	TRBV30	TRBD1	-	TGTGCCTCCACCTCCGGGACAGGGAGCGGCTACACCTTC	CASTSGTGSGYTF
TRBJ2-1	TRBV6-5	-	-	TGTGCCAGCAGTGCCCCAGGGGATGGTGACAATGAGCAGTTCTTC	CASSAPGDGDNEQFF
TRBJ2-1	TRBV3-1	TRBD2	once	TGTGCCAGCAGCCAAGCTGCTAGCGGGGGGATCTCCTACAATGAGCAGTTCTTC	CASSQAASGGISYNEQFF
TRBJ1-1	TRBV30	-	-	TGTGCCTGGAGCCTCCGGACGGGTGAAGCTTTCTTT	CAWSLRTGEAFF
TRBJ1-1	TRBV29-1	-	-	TGCAGCGTTCTCCATCCCACCAGTTCTGAAGCTTTCTTT	CSVLHPTSSEAFF
TRBJ2-1	TRBV29-1	TRBD2	-	TGCAGCGTGGTAGCGGGAGTTACGAATGAGCAGTTCTTC	CSVVAGVTNEQFF
TRBJ2-2	TRBV29-1	-	-	TGCAGCGTGGAAACAGGTTACACCGGGGAGCTGTTTTTT	CSVETGYTGELFF
TRBJ1-1	TRBV4-1	TRBD1	-	TGCGCCAGCAGCCAAGGTCTGTTTAGACAGGGAACGAACACTGAAGCTTTCTTT	CASSQGLFRQGTNTEAFF
TRBJ2-7	TRBV27	TRBD1	few	TGTGCCAGCAGTTTATCGGGACAGTCCTACGAGCAGTACTTC	CASSLSGQSYEQYF
TRBJ2-5	TRBV12-3/TRBV12-4	-	-	TGTGCCAGCAGTGCGGAGGGTGAGACCCAGTACTTC	CASSAEGETQYF
TRBJ2-7	TRBV5-6	TRBD1	-	TGTGCCAGCAGCGACACAGGGGCGCGGTACGAGCAGTACTTC	CASSDTGARYEQYF